This T cell receptor beta chain was profiled in a study of beta chain features in type 1 diabetes listed by TCRdb under 2018. Broadly, across the study: Mean age, gender distribution, total cell number and subset yield did not differ between patients and healthy donors. A total of some 100,000,000 sorted cells were examined across all samples, and a strong correlation was observed between cell number per subset and RNA yield. In the study, recently diagnosed type 1 diabetes patients and matched healthy donors were compared on the TCRB repertoires of their sorted circulating CD4+ T cell subsets. Naive and central memory subsets were obtained from all 28 donors, but regulatory and stem cell-like memory subsets were isolated from only 8 patients and about 8 healthy donors. Results and caveats for the whole study, not just this receptor: Naive, central memory and regulatory TCRB repertoires appeared to be more alike among patients than among healthy donors. Because cDNA was sequenced instead of genomic DNA, highly expressing activated cells could be over-represented, though the groups showed no difference in activation or CD3 levels. A moderate but significant shortening of TCRB CDR3 length was observed in type 1 diabetes patients in all four CD4+ subsets. PCR might favor shorter templates, but patient and control samples were amplified and corrected together, so any skew would affect both groups equally. Because the HLA sub-analyses included only small numbers of individuals, any influence of HLA type on TCRB rearrangement was left unresolved. Fewer insertions and more nucleotide deletions at VDJ recombination sites were observed in patients with type 1 diabetes, implying thymic rearrangement abnormalities.

The High Capacity cDNA Reverse Transcription Kit was used to reverse transcribe all of the isolated RNA, meaning that expressed TCRB transcripts were what got sequenced. Deep immunoSEQ sequencing was applied to naive, central memory and regulatory T cell samples, giving an average of about 3.4 million total reads per sample. After sorted cells were lysed in RLT buffer, RNA was extracted with DNase-treated RNeasy Micro or Mini kits, with the choice depending on cell number. Each cell subset was processed separately to prevent cross-contamination, with patient and healthy donor samples processed together. TCRB sequences were amplified from cDNA with the immunoSEQ multiplex PCR, producing 87-bp fragments spanning the CDR3 region. Amplicons were sequenced on the Illumina HiSeq platform. The authors processed their data as follows. Synthetic template baselines were used to correct PCR bias computationally, reads within Hamming distance 2 were collapsed, and singletons that could not be merged were discarded. Reads were aligned to IMGT to assign V, D and J genes, CDR3 length, and insertions or deletions at six rearrangement sites. Within each subset, clonotype counts were normalized to the number of sorted cells before true diversity and Gini coefficients were calculated with the tcR R package. The overlap coefficient, calculated on TCRB nucleotide sequences, was used to quantify repertoire sharing. Out-of-frame TCRB sequences from naive cells were analyzed to stand in for the pre-selection repertoire. TCRdb took this table from immuneACCESS and kept in-frame rearrangements with V and J called. Such tables lack part of the clones; where checked against another copy, unresolved V genes explain under half of the gap, and the rest is unexplained. The V and J calls and clone size come from that table; D and trimming were worked out from the DNA. Present in this sample are 400,000 to 500,000 clones, 11% to 15% of which were seen just once. The ten most abundant clones make up about 0.04% of the sample.

Of note for this clone: Its binding antigen is unknown. No qualities accompany the bases; no much larger clone lies one base away.

V is cut by 4 bases and J by 2 bases, and the space between the germline ends is 11 bases. The germline V gene provides CDR1 SGHTA and CDR2 FQGNSA. Taken from cysteine to phenylalanine, the CDR3 has 15 residues. Only CDR3 DNA is held: 45 bases, read in frame from base 1. Each donor gave one peripheral blood draw, averaging approximately 110 mL, which was collected into heparinised tubes. Using a panel that included CD45RO, CCR7, CD25, CD127, CD95 and CD27, naive, central memory, regulatory and stem cell-like memory CD4+ T cells were sorted on a BD FACSAria II. All sorted populations exceeded 98% purity. Right away, PBMCs were isolated by Lymphoprep density gradient centrifugation and were stained directly, with no culture step. Samples were stained and sorted in pairs, with one healthy donor and one patient per experiment, so that batch effects were minimized.

The TCR was taken from a man aged 25-45 years in good health. The sequence is built from TRBV7-2 and TRBJ2-2; the D gene is perhaps TRBD1, from 5 matching bases. Source material: naive CD4+ T cells from blood. Reading the label with the study, this specimen's cell subset or site is: true naive CD4+ T cells. The CDR3 corresponds to CASSSPTVNTGELFF. The sequenced DNA: TGTGCCAGCAGCTCACCGACAGTAAACACCGGGGAGCTGTTTTTT.